The rows below give T cell receptor beta chains drawn from one sample of a study of T-cell reconstitution after alpha-beta-depleted transplantation in children. TCRdb reanalysed the PCR reads using MiXCR and keeps one entry per CDR3 protein. The sample holds more than 40,000 distinct CDR3 sequences, around a tenth seen once. Here the sequenced sample was PBMCs, mostly from graft donor cells, taken 60 days after TCRalphabeta/CD19-depleted stem cell transplant. The receptors derive from a male patient between 2 and 15 years old who had a stem cell transplant for chronic granulomatous disease, so the T cells may come from the graft donor. CDR3s include the opening cysteine and the closing phenylalanine or tryptophan. Each record gives: V gene, J gene, D gene, CDR3 protein. The D gene is left open where the match is weak.

TRBV10-2	TRBJ2-1	TRBD2	CASSHPELAGPYNEQFF
TRBV7-2	TRBJ2-7	TRBD2	CASSLILGGSSYEQYF
TRBV3-1	TRBJ2-1	TRBD2	CASSQVGGRSRNEQFF
TRBV28	TRBJ2-3	.	CASNPKLEGLWRDTQYF
TRBV12-3/TRBV12-4	TRBJ2-1	TRBD2	CASSLAGSYNEQFF
TRBV5-1	TRBJ2-1	TRBD2	CASSLAVVAGDEQFF
TRBV6-1	TRBJ1-2	.	CAVGVLRDYGYTF
TRBV18	TRBJ2-3	.	CASSLQGLGDTQYF
TRBV5-6	TRBJ2-7	TRBD1	CASSWGDRTYEQYF
TRBV4-3	TRBJ2-1	.	CASSYGGKQFF
TRBV24-1	TRBJ2-3	TRBD2	CATSDPAGLAGVIDTQYF
TRBV18	TRBJ1-1	TRBD1	CASSPPGQGNTEAFF
TRBV20-1	TRBJ2-3	.	CSARPITSSITDTQYF
TRBV5-1	TRBJ1-1	.	CASSLGSGASTEAFF
TRBV12-3/TRBV12-4	TRBJ1-2	.	CATSRADGYTF
TRBV5-1	TRBJ2-7	TRBD2	CASSLTAGVPEQYF
TRBV6-4	TRBJ2-3	TRBD2	CASSTSGSTDTQYF
TRBV15	TRBJ2-2	TRBD2	CATSREGTSGGELFF
TRBV20-1	TRBJ2-7	TRBD2	CSAAQGLGRAGAYEQYF
TRBV6-5	TRBJ2-1	TRBD2	CASSSAGGPYNEQFF
TRBV10-3	TRBJ2-7	TRBD2	CAIRTPTSGKPGHLAYEQYF
TRBV12-3/TRBV12-4	TRBJ2-3	.	CASSLVGSDTQYF
TRBV7-9	TRBJ2-3	.	CASSVGLTDTQYF
TRBV12-3/TRBV12-4	TRBJ2-1	.	CASSLTSFRLEQFF
TRBV5-5	TRBJ2-1	TRBD1	CASSLVTGPTYNEQFF
TRBV2	TRBJ2-4	.	CASSEGGSAKNIQYF
TRBV6-2/TRBV6-3	TRBJ2-5	TRBD2	CASSYLGLGQETQYF
TRBV7-2	TRBJ2-3	TRBD2	CASASGRRTDTQYF
TRBV27	TRBJ2-2	.	CASSPQGGPNGELFF
TRBV6-2/TRBV6-3	TRBJ2-2	.	CAMRANTGELFF
TRBV27	TRBJ2-1	TRBD2	CASSSHSSGSLFF
TRBV20-1	TRBJ1-4	.	CSATTALNEKLFF
TRBV28	TRBJ1-1	.	CASSLVGFNTEAFF
TRBV18	TRBJ2-1	.	CASTPGWGYNEQFF
TRBV27	TRBJ2-3	.	CASSSGAAGDTQYF
TRBV4-3	TRBJ2-1	.	CASSGGPNYNEQFF
TRBV15	TRBJ2-6	.	CATTHTETGANVLTF
TRBV25-1	TRBJ2-7	.	CASSDPYKEQYF
TRBV6-1	TRBJ2-3	TRBD2	CASSVGGGWADTQYF
TRBV27	TRBJ2-3	.	CASSTHAADTQYF
TRBV19	TRBJ2-3	TRBD2	CASSAHSGTSGSSDTQYF
TRBV6-5	TRBJ1-4	TRBD1	CASSYPDRGRQEKLFF
TRBV6-4	TRBJ2-1	TRBD2	CASSALAGQGSHEQFF
TRBV28	TRBJ2-1	TRBD1	CASSRDSQDEQFF
TRBV7-9	TRBJ1-1	.	CASSLRESLKPFF
TRBV30	TRBJ2-7	TRBD2	CAWNSIAGPYEQYF